Presented here are 10 T cell receptor beta chains from one specimen sequenced in a study of cytomegalovirus exposure and HLA in healthy donors. Primers for the PCR totalled 60 Vbeta and 13 Jbeta. Measured with immunoSEQ multiplex PCR; TCRdb has only the in-frame clones, and not every one. This repertoire includes 45,000 to 60,000 clones. Material for sequencing was PBMCs. The origin of the receptors is a male donor in good health and CMV-seronegative.

This chain joins TRBV10-3 and TRBJ1-6, with 10 bases fitting TRBD1. The length of the CDR3 is 16 residues. The V gene end was trimmed by 2 bases and the J gene end by 7 bases; junction bases not matched to a gene: 5. The germline V gene encodes CDR1 ENHRY and CDR2 SYGVKD. The CDR3 DNA reads as TGTGCCATCAGTGAGCGAGACAGGGGGCAGAATTCACCCCTCCACTTT. Translation: CAISERDRGQNSPLHF.

V usage is TRBV27 and J usage is TRBJ1-6, with a tentative D call TRBD1 (6 bases). V gave up 5 bases and J gave up 7 bases, with 15 bases separating them. Germline values: CDR1 MNHEY, CDR2 SMNVEV (reference sequence). The CDR3 covers 15 residues. For the CDR3, the DNA is TGTGCCAGCAGTATCTTCGGGACAACAAATTCACCCCTCCACTTT. This sequence encodes CASSIFGTTNSPLHF.

The chain carries TRBV6-1 and TRBJ1-5, with D unclear. V dropped 7 bases and J dropped 1 base, with 8 bases sitting between them. From germline, CDR1 is MNHNS and CDR2 SASEGT. This CDR3 is 13 amino acids long. CDR3 loop: CASNRVSNQPQHF. The CDR3 nucleotides are TGTGCCAGCAATCGGGTCAGCAATCAGCCCCAGCATTTT.

The rearrangement uses TRBV25-1 and TRBJ1-3; a possible D gene is TRBD1 (6 bases). Germline V lookup: CDR1 MGHDK, CDR2 SYGVNS. CDR3 size: 15 residues. V was shortened by 2 bases and J by 0 bases, with 8 bases between the two germline ends. This CDR3 reads CASSERDTSGNTIYF. CDR3 in DNA: TGTGCCAGCAGTGAACGGGACACCTCTGGAAACACCATATATTTT.

The chain recombines TRBV11-2 with TRBJ1-2; 11 bases match TRBD1. The V gene end was trimmed by 5 bases and the J gene end by 4 bases; junction bases not matched to a gene: 9. Germline V gene data show CDR1 as SGHAT and CDR2 as FQNNGV. The CDR3 length is 16 residues. CDR3 coding DNA: TGTGCCAGCAGCCACCATGGACAGGGGGCTGGCTATGGCTACACCTTC. Translated, it gives CASSHHGQGAGYGYTF.

The chain employs TRBV30 and TRBJ1-1; TRBD1 agrees at 9 bases. This CDR3 is 11 amino acids long. CDR1 GTSNPN and CDR2 SVGIG come from the germline V gene (reference sequence). The ends lost 3 bases at V and 9 bases at J; junction bases unmatched: 2. CDR3 in DNA: TGTGCCTGGAGGGGACAGGGTAAAGCTTTCTTT. The encoded protein is CAWRGQGKAFF.

The chain has TRBV4-2 and TRBJ1-2; the match to TRBD1 covers 8 bases. CDR1 is LGHNA, CDR2 YNFKEQ, per germline. With V trimmed by 4 bases and J by 7 bases, 11 bases remained unmatched. This CDR3 has 15 residues. The chain's CDR3 is CASSPGDLQGVGYTF. The CDR3 DNA follows: TGTGCCAGCAGCCCTGGAGACCTACAGGGGGTTGGCTACACCTTC.

J is TRBJ1-2 and V is TRBV19, with D uncertain. There are 13 residues in the CDR3. Trimming stripped 9 bases from V and 3 bases from J, with 14 bases between. Germline V gene data show CDR1 as LNHDA and CDR2 as SQIVND (reference sequence). CDR3 nucleotide sequence: TGTGCCAGCCAGAGGGAGAGGGACTATGGCTACACCTTC. Its protein product is CASQRERDYGYTF.

The rearrangement links TRBV6-1 to TRBJ1-1; TRBD1 might be the D (5 bases). Germline V gene data show CDR1 as MNHNS and CDR2 as SASEGT. CDR3 size: 14 residues. V was shortened by 4 bases and J by 0 bases, with 9 bases between the two germline ends. CDR3 bases: TGTGCCAGCAGTGCCAGGGAAATGAACACTGAAGCTTTCTTT. This codes for CASSAREMNTEAFF.

The chain joins TRBV7-9 to TRBJ1-1; possible D gene TRBD1, 6 bases. The V gene lost 2 bases and the J gene lost 0 bases, with 19 bases spanning the gap. The CDR3 totals 18 residues. Germline CDR1 SEHNR, CDR2 FQNEAQ (reference sequence). CDR3: CASSLPPRTDTMNTEAFF. In nucleotides, the CDR3 is TGTGCCAGCAGCTTACCCCCCCGGACAGATACCATGAACACTGAAGCTTTCTTT.